This section outlines one TCR beta chain sequence together with its context. The sample comes from a study of shared clonotypes between healthy human individuals. The wider study: The composition of the donors was a couple of women and a few men aged 18 to 49.

V lost 6 bases to trimming and J lost 4 bases; unmatched junction nucleotides: 8. The CDR3 consists of 15 residues. The germline V gene encodes CDR1 SGHTA and CDR2 FQGNSA. Using immunoSEQ multiplex PCR, the repertoire was profiled, and TCRdb retains in-frame clones only, with some absent. This table holds about 480,000 clones, less than 85% found once. The chain employs TRBV7-2 and TRBJ2-7; 11 bases are a match to TRBD2. The receptor was isolated from a woman in her thirties or forties in good health. Some clones in this sample may be carry-over from other donors' samples. Sequencing was carried out using PBMCs. In DNA form, the CDR3 reads TGTGCCAGCAGGGCAACGACTAGCGGGAAATACGAGCAGTACTTC. Its protein is CASRATTSGKYEQYF. The full variable domain, with the rest looked up from reference TRBV7-2 and TRBJ2-7, is GAGVSQSPSNKVTEKGKDVELRCDPISGHTALYWYRQSLGQGLEFLIYFQGNSAPDKSGLPSDRFSAERTGGSVSTLTIQRTQQEDSAVYLCASRATTSGKYEQYFGPGTRLTVT.